This T cell receptor (beta chain) comes out of a study of PD-1 blockade in classical Hodgkin lymphoma. Broader study findings: CD4+ but not CD8+ TCR diversity rose significantly by C4D1. Undefined causes, possibly disease activity or prior therapy, underlie the repertoire differences.

Trimming pared 8 bases from V and 11 bases from J, leaving 18 bases between. This CDR3 has 12 amino acids. Germline V gene sequence: CDR1 SNHLY, CDR2 FYNNEI. Relapse after autologous stem cell transplantation occurred in every patient, and brentuximab vedotin exposure varied. On this clone itself: Its specificity is unknown.

The repertoire was sequenced with immunoSEQ multiplex PCR; TCRdb's copy has only in-frame clones and lacks some. The table shows 30,000 to 40,000 clones, with less than 85% occurring only once. Sample: peripheral blood mononuclear cells (PBMCs), taken before the second cycle of nivolumab. The sequence came from a human donor with classical Hodgkin lymphoma. The V call is TRBV2, the J call TRBJ1-1; D is ambiguous. In DNA form, the CDR3 reads TGTGCCAGCGGGCTAGCGGACTTGTATGCTTTCTTT. Its protein is CASGLADLYAFF.